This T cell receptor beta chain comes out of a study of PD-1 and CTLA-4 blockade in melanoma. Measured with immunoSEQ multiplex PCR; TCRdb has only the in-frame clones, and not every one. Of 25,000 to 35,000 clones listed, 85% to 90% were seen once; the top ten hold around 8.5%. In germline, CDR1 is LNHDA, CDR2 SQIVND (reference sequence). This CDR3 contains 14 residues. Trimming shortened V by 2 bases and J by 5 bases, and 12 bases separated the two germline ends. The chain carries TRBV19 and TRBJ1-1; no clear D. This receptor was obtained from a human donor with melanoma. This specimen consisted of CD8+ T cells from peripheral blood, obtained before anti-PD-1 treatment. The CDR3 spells CASSIPPMFTEAFF. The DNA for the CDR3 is TGTGCCAGTAGTATACCACCGATGTTTACTGAAGCTTTCTTT.